A single sample is the source of the 24 T cell receptor beta chains below, sequenced in a study of graft-versus-host responses after intestinal transplantation. Intraepithelial lymphocytes and lamina propria lymphocytes were released through processing of graft tissue. The repertoire was sequenced with immunoSEQ multiplex PCR; TCRdb's copy has only in-frame clones and lacks some. The sample records under 6,000 clones, over 75% being singletons. The source material was ileum tissue, sampled 156 days after intestinal transplant. The receptor source for this set is a human patient who received an intestinal transplant, so some T cells may come from the graft donor.

The CDR3 DNA is TGTGCCTCTGAGGGCGGAAATAGCAATCAGCCCCAGCATTTT. Translating gives CASEGGNSNQPQHF. The rearrangement links TRBV6-4 to TRBJ1-5; D not certain. V gave up 11 bases and J gave up 0 bases, with 14 bases separating them. The CDR3 has 14 residues. CDR1 and CDR2 from the germline V gene are MRHNA and SNTAGT.

The chain recombines TRBV5-1 with TRBJ2-1, with D unclear. V lost 1 base and J 0 bases, leaving 8 bases between the germline ends. The CDR3 has 15 amino acids. CDR1 and CDR2 from the germline V gene are SGHRS and YFSETQ. The CDR3 region is CASSLIGSSYNEQFF. Written as DNA, the CDR3 is TGCGCCAGCAGCTTGATCGGAAGCTCCTACAATGAGCAGTTCTTC.

The V call is TRBV5-1, the J call TRBJ2-1; no firm D call. This CDR3 is built from 15 residues. In germline, CDR1 is SGHRS, CDR2 YFSETQ. V was clipped by 0 bases and J by 5 bases, with 12 bases between them. The chain's CDR3 is CASSLVILGNNEQFF. CDR3 nucleotide sequence: TGCGCCAGCAGCTTGGTTATTCTGGGGAACAATGAGCAGTTCTTC.

The chain is built from TRBV10-1 and TRBJ2-2, with D perhaps matching TRBD1 (5 bases). The length of the CDR3 is 13 residues. Germline CDR1 reads WNHNN; CDR2 reads SYGVQD (reference sequence). Trimming took 8 bases from V and 2 from J, leaving 9 bases between them. This CDR3 reads CASGQGNTGELFF. CDR3 DNA sequence: TGCGCCAGCGGGCAGGGTAACACCGGGGAGCTGTTTTTT.

V gene TRBV5-1 combines with J gene TRBJ2-3, with D unclear. Germline V gene data show CDR1 as SGHRS and CDR2 as YFSETQ. The CDR3 is made up of 15 amino acids. V was shortened by 3 bases and J by 2 bases, with 13 bases between the two germline ends. CDR3 amino acids: CASSWGSLSTDTQYF. CDR3 DNA: TGCGCCAGCAGCTGGGGTAGCCTTTCCACAGATACGCAGTATTTT.

The V call is TRBV9, the J call TRBJ2-1, with 12 bases lining up with TRBD2. J was trimmed by 4 bases and V by 3 bases; bases with no gene match: 2. CDR1 is SGDLS and CDR2 is YYNGEE in the germline V gene. The CDR3 is made up of 15 amino acids. The CDR3 here is CASSGGLAGYNEQFF. DNA of the CDR3: TGTGCCAGCAGCGGGGGACTAGCGGGTTACAATGAGCAGTTCTTC.

This clone appeared a single time. This chain connects TRBV5-1 to TRBJ2-1, with D maybe TRBD2 (5 bases). Germline lookup yields CDR1 SGHRS and CDR2 YFSETQ. V dropped 0 bases and J dropped 0 bases, with 10 bases sitting between them. CDR3 length: 16 residues. The CDR3 spells CASSLVPGISYNEQFF. CDR3 nucleotides: TGCGCCAGCAGCTTGGTTCCGGGAATCTCCTACAATGAGCAGTTCTTC.

The chain has TRBV28 and TRBJ2-1, with D tentatively TRBD2 (5 bases). Germline V gene lookup returns CDR1 MDHEN and CDR2 SYDVKM. This CDR3 has 16 amino acids. V was clipped by 5 bases and J by 3 bases, with 17 bases between them. CDR3 protein: CASSPYSAQYYNEQFF. The CDR3 nucleotides are TGTGCCAGCAGTCCTTATAGCGCACAATACTACAATGAGCAGTTCTTC.

The chain couples TRBV5-8 to TRBJ1-5; TRBD1 matches at 8 bases. The germline CDR1 and CDR2 sequences are SGHTS and YDEGEE. V gave up 6 bases and J gave up 5 bases; unmatched junction bases: 7. The CDR3 sequence is 14 residues long. CDR3 region: CASKSGTGHQPQHF. DNA of the CDR3: TGTGCCAGCAAATCCGGGACAGGTCATCAGCCCCAGCATTTT.

V and J are TRBV7-3 and TRBJ2-1; weak D call: TRBD1 (6 bases). Germline-derived CDR1 and CDR2 are SGHTA and FQGTGA. This CDR3 spans 17 amino acids. Deletions cut 4 bases from V and 6 bases from J, with 22 bases between. This CDR3 reads CASSSLAGDRAGNEQFF. DNA for the CDR3: TGTGCCAGCAGCTCCCTAGCAGGGGATCGTGCTGGCAATGAGCAGTTCTTC.

The rearrangement uses TRBV2 and TRBJ2-5, with TRBD2 identical over 10 bases. The CDR3 extends over 15 amino acids. The V segment lost 8 bases and the J segment 3 bases; nucleotides outside the gene matches: 9. Germline V lookup: CDR1 SNHLY, CDR2 FYNNEI. CDR3 sequence reads: CASRASGGSEETQYF. CDR3 bases: TGTGCCAGCCGGGCTAGCGGGGGATCCGAAGAGACCCAGTACTTC.

The chain links TRBV7-2 to TRBJ2-3; the D call may be TRBD1 or TRBD2 (6 bases each). The CDR3 runs 14 residues. With 3 bases removed from V and 2 bases from J, the gap between germline ends came to 9 bases. Germline CDR1 is SGHTA and CDR2 is FQGNSA. The CDR3 region is CASSFRGPTDTQYF. Here the CDR3 DNA reads TGTGCCAGCAGCTTCCGGGGGCCCACAGATACGCAGTATTTT.

This clone is deemed large. The chain joins TRBV11-2 to TRBJ1-4; TRBD1 is a possible D gene (5 bases). The V gene's germline CDR1 is SGHAT and CDR2 FQNNGV. The V and J ends lost 2 bases and 10 bases respectively, with 8 bases between them. The CDR3 runs to 12 residues. The CDR3 nucleotides are TGTGCCAGCAGCTTAATGAGGGGAAAACTGTTTTTT. Its translation: CASSLMRGKLFF.

The chain links TRBV7-9 to TRBJ1-3; TRBD1 might be the D (6 bases). Germline loops: CDR1 SEHNR, CDR2 FQNEAQ (reference sequence). Trimming left V 1 base short and J 0 bases short, with 13 bases between. This CDR3 is built from 17 residues. CDR3 in amino acids: CASSLGGARNSGNTIYF. CDR3 in DNA: TGTGCCAGCAGCTTAGGGGGGGCCAGGAACTCTGGAAACACCATATATTTT.

This chain joins TRBV4-1 and TRBJ1-1; possible D gene TRBD1, 5 bases. CDR1 MGHRA and CDR2 YSYEKL come from the germline V gene. The ends were cut back, 1 base at V and 5 bases at J, with 11 bases in the middle. The CDR3 has 14 residues. The CDR3 region is CASSQGSQGTEAFF. The CDR3 coding sequence is TGCGCCAGCAGCCAAGGATCTCAGGGAACTGAAGCTTTCTTT.

The rearrangement joins TRBV19 to TRBJ2-1; D gene ambiguous. The CDR3 totals 16 residues. Deletions cut 5 bases from V and 2 bases from J, with 16 bases between. Germline CDR1 is LNHDA and CDR2 is SQIVND (reference sequence). The CDR3 reads CASSSLDGGPYNEQFF. The CDR3 DNA is TGTGCCAGTAGTTCCCTGGACGGTGGACCCTACAATGAGCAGTTCTTC.

The chain carries TRBV28 and TRBJ2-5; 7 bases map to TRBD2. The end of the DNA aligns better with TRBJ2-7, so the J call may be wrong. Germline CDR1 reads MDHEN; CDR2 reads SYDVKM. The CDR3 consists of 15 residues. The CDR3 DNA reads TGTGCCAGCACCACCCTTGGGGGGGGTAAGGACGAGCAGTACTTC. Translation gives CASTTLGGGKDEQYF.

This chain connects TRBV5-6 to TRBJ2-1, with D possibly being TRBD1 or TRBD2 (5 bases each). The CDR3 is made up of 14 amino acids. Germline V CDR1 and CDR2: SGHDT, YYEEEE. Trimming shortened V by 4 bases and J by 7 bases, and 15 bases separated the two germline ends. The CDR3 is CASSRWIGTNEQFF. The CDR3 nucleotides read TGTGCCAGCAGCCGATGGATTGGGACGAATGAGCAGTTCTTC. The whole variable domain, filled in from reference TRBV5-6 and TRBJ2-1, reads DAGVTQSPTHLIKTRGQQVTLRCSPKSGHDTVSWYQQALGQGPQFIFQYYEEEERQRGNFPDRFSGHQFPNYSSELNVNALLLGDSALYLCASSRWIGTNEQFFGPGTRLTVL.

Concerning this clone: One end of the junction fails to match germline, which may point to a read error. The same CDR3 is also encoded by other DNA sequences in this sample. The CDR3 DNA reads as TGCGCTAGCAGACTCGAGGGTGAAGCTTTCTTT. This gives the protein CASRLEGEAFF. The rearrangement joins TRBV5-1 to TRBJ1-1; no clear D gene. Germline V gene lookup returns CDR1 SGHRS and CDR2 YFSETQ. This CDR3 has 11 residues.

The V and J genes are TRBV9 and TRBJ1-5; 10 bases fit TRBD1. Germline V gene sequence: CDR1 SGDLS, CDR2 YYNGEE. The junction had 7 bases not matched to a gene; V was cut back by 0 bases and J by 4 bases. This CDR3 has 17 amino acids. The DNA for the CDR3 is TGTGCCAGCAGCGTAGCAGTAGGACAGGGGGGAAATCAGCCCCAGCATTTT. Translated, it gives CASSVAVGQGGNQPQHF.

V usage is TRBV2 and J usage is TRBJ1-4; D not certain. Looked up from germline, CDR1 is SNHLY and CDR2 is FYNNEI. The CDR3 sequence is 15 residues long. V dropped 6 bases and J dropped 5 bases, with 16 bases sitting between them. The CDR3 sequence: CASRAPWGGNEKLFF. DNA for the CDR3: TGTGCCAGCAGGGCCCCCTGGGGAGGGAATGAAAAACTGTTTTTT.

This rearrangement joins TRBV2 to TRBJ1-1, with 7 positions matching TRBD1. The trim removed 5 bases at V and 3 bases at J, leaving 6 bases unmatched. Germline assignment: CDR1 SNHLY and CDR2 FYNNEI. This CDR3 is 14 amino acids long. CDR3 DNA: TGTGCCAGCAGTAAAACAGGGGCCTACACTGAAGCTTTCTTT. Amino acids: CASSKTGAYTEAFF.

The rearrangement links TRBV6-4 to TRBJ2-3, with 8 bases that match TRBD2. The CDR3 loop spans 14 amino acids. Unmatched junction bases numbered 6, after V lost 5 bases and J lost 5 bases. Germline CDR1 and CDR2: MRHNA and SNTAGT. CDR3 in DNA: TGTGCCAGCAGTTCCGGGAGGGCCGTAGATACGCAGTATTTT. Amino acids: CASSSGRAVDTQYF.

This clone has just a few counts. The J gene is TRBJ1-2, the V gene TRBV5-4; TRBD1 might be the D (5 bases). CDR1 and CDR2 from the germline V gene are SGHNT and YYREEE (reference sequence). The CDR3 is 13 amino acids. The V gene lost 0 bases and the J gene lost 6 bases, with 9 bases spanning the gap. The CDR3 coding sequence is TGTGCCAGCAGCTTGGTCAGGGCGGATGGCTACACCTTC. It is translated as CASSLVRADGYTF.